This T cell receptor beta chain is from a study of CD8+ T cells in alopecia areata. Described treatment: oral pan-JAK inhibitor, 5-10 mg twice daily. Sequencing used cDNA as its template, made by extracting RNA and reverse transcribing it. The table came from immunoSEQ multiplex PCR; TCRdb's copy has only in-frame clones and leaves some out. This sample carries some 170,000 clones, less than 75% of them seen once, and the ten largest clones take 15% to 20%. V dropped 3 bases and J dropped 2 bases, with 4 bases sitting between them. The germline gives CDR1 MGHRA, CDR2 YSYEKL. This CDR3 has 12 residues.

The chain employs TRBV4-1 and TRBJ2-5; D is unclear. Sequenced here: CD4+ T cells sorted from blood, sampled at approximately week 60, from a patient treated with tofacitinib. The clonotype was recovered from a human donor with alopecia areata. The CDR3: CASSQAQETQYF. CDR3 in DNA: TGCGCCAGCAGCCAGGCACAAGAGACCCAGTACTTC.